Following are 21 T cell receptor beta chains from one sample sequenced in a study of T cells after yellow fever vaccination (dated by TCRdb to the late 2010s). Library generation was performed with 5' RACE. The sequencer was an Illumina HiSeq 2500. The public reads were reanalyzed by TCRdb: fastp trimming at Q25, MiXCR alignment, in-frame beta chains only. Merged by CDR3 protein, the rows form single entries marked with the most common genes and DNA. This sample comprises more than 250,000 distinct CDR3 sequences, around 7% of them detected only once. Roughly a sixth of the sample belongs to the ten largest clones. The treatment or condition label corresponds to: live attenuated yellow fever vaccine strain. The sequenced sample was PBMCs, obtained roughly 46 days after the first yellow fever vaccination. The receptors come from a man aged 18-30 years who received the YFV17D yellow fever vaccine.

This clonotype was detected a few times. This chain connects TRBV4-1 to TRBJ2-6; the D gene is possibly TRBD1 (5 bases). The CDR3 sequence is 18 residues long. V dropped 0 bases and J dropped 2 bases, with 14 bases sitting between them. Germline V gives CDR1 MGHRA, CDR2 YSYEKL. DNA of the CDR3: TGCGCCAGCAGCCAAGAAGGGTGGGCAGGGACTGGGGCCAACGTCCTGACTTTC. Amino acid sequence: CASSQEGWAGTGANVLTF.

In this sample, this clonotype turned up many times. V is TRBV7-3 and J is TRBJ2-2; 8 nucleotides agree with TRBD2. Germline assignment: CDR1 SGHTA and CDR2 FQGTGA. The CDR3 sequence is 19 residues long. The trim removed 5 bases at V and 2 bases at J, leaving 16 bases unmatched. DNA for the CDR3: TGTGCCAGCAGCCCCCACGGGGGGGGTCCACCCTTAAACACCGGGGAGCTGTTTTTT. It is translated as CASSPHGGGPPLNTGELFF.

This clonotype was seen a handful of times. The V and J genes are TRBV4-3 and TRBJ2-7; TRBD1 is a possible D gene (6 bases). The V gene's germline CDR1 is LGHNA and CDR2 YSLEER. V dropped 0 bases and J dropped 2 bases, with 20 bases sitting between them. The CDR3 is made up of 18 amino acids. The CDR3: CASSQDRRRGLITYEQYF. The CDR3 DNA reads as TGCGCCAGCAGCCAAGATCGGCGCAGGGGCCTAATTACCTACGAGCAGTACTTC.

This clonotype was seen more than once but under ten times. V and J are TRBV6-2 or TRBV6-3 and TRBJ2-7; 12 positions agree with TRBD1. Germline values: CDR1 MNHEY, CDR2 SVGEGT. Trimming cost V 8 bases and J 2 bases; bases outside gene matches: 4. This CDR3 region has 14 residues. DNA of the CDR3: TGTGCCAGCGCGGGACAGGGGGCCCCCTACGAGCAGTACGTC. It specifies CASAGQGAPYEQYV.

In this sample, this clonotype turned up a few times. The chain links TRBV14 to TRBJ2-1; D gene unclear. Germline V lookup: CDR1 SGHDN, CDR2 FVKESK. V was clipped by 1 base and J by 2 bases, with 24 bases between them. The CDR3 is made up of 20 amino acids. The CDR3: CASSQARSITVTSTYNEQFF. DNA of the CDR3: TGTGCCAGCAGCCAAGCGAGGTCCATTACAGTTACCTCGACCTACAATGAGCAGTTCTTC. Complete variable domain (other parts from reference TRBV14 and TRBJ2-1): EAGVTQFPSHSVIEKGQTVTLRCDPISGHDNLYWYRRVMGKEIKFLLHFVKESKQDESGMPNNRFLAERTGGTYSTLKVQPAELEDSGVYFCASSQARSITVTSTYNEQFFGPGTRLTVL.

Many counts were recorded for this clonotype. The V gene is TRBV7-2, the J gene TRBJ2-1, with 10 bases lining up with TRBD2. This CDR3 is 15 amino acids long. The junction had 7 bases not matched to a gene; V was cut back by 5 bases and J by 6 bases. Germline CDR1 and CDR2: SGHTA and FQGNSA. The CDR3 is CASSPGLAGVNEQFF. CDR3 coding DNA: TGTGCCAGCAGCCCGGGGCTAGCGGGGGTCAATGAGCAGTTCTTC. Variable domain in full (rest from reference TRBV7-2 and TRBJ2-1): GAGVSQSPSNKVTEKGKDVELRCDPISGHTALYWYRQSLGQGLEFLIYFQGNSAPDKSGLPSDRFSAERTGGSVSTLTIQRTQQEDSAVYLCASSPGLAGVNEQFFGPGTRLTVL.

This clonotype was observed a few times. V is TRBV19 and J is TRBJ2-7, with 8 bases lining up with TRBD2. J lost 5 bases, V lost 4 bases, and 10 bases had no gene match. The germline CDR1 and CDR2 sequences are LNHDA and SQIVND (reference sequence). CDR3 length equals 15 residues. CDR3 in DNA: TGTGCCAGTAGTAGATTAGCGGGGAACGTCCACGAGCAGTACTTC. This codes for CASSRLAGNVHEQYF.

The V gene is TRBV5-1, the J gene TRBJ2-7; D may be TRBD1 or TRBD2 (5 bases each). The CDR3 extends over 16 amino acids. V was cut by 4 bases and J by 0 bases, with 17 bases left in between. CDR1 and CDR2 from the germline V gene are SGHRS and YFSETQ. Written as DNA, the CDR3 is TGCGCCAGCAGCGAACTTCCGGGACGGAACTCCTACGAGCAGTACGTC. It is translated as CASSELPGRNSYEQYV.

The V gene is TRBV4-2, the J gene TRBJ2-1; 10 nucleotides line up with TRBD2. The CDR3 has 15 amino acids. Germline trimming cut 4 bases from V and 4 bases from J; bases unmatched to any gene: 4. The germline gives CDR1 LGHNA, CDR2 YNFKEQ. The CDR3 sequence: CASSPGLAIYNEQFF. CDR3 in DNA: TGTGCCAGCAGCCCGGGACTAGCGATATACAATGAGCAGTTCTTC.

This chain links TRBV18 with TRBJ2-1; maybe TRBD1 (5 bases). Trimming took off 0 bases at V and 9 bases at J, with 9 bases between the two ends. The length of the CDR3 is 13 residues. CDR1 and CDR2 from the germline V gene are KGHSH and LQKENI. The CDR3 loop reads CASSPPTGGEQFF. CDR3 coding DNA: TGTGCCAGCTCACCACCTACAGGTGGTGAGCAGTTCTTC.

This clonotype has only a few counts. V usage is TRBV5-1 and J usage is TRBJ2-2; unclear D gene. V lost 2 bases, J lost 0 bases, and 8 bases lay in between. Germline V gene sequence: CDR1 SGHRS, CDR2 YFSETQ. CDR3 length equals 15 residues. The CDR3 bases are TGCGCCAGCAGCTTCCCCCCGGCGAACACCGGGGAGCTGTTTTTT. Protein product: CASSFPPANTGELFF. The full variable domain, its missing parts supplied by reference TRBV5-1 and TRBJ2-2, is KAGVTQTPRYLIKTRGQQVTLSCSPISGHRSVSWYQQTPGQGLQFLFEYFSETQRNKGNFPGRFSGRQFSNSRSEMNVSTLELGDSALYLCASSFPPANTGELFFGEGSRLTVL.

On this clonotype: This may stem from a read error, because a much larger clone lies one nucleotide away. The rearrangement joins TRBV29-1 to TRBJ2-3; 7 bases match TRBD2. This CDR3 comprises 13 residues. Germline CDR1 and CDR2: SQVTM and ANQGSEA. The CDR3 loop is CGVERGGTDTQYF. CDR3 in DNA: TGCGGCGTTGAACGGGGGGGCACAGATACGCAGTATTTT.

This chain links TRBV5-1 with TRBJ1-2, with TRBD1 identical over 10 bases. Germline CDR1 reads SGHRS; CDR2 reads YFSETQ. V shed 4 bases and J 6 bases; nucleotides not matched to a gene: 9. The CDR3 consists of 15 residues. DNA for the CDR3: TGCGCCAGCAGCATAACCGGGACAGGGGAGAATGGCTACACCTTC. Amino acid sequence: CASSITGTGENGYTF.

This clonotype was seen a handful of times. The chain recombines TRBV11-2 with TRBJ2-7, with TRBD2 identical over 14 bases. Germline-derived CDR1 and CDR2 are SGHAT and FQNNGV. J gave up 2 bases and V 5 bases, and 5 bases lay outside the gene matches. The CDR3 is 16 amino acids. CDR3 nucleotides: TGTGCCAGCAGCCCGGGACTAGCGGGGGCCCCCTACGAGCAGTACTTC. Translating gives CASSPGLAGAPYEQYF.

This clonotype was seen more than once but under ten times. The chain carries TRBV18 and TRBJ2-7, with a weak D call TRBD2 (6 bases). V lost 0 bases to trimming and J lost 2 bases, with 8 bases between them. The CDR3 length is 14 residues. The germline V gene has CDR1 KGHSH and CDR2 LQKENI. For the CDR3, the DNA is TGTGCCAGCTCACCACCGGGGGGTACCTACGAGCAGTACTTC. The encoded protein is CASSPPGGTYEQYF.

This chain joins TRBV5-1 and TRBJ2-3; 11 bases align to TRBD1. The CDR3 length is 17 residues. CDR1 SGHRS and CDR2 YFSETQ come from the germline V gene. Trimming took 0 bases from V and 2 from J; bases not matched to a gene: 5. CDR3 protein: CASSLAPGQGVTDTQYF. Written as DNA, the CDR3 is TGCGCCAGCAGCTTGGCCCCGGGACAGGGGGTCACAGATACGCAGTATTTT. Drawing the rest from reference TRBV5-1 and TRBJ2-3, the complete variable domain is KAGVTQTPRYLIKTRGQQVTLSCSPISGHRSVSWYQQTPGQGLQFLFEYFSETQRNKGNFPGRFSGRQFSNSRSEMNVSTLELGDSALYLCASSLAPGQGVTDTQYFGPGTRLTVL.

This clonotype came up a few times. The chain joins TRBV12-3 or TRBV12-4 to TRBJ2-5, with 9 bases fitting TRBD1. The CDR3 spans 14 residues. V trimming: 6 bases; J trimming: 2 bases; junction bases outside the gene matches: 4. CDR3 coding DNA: TGTGCCAGCAGGGCTGGGACAGGGCAAGAGACCCAGTACTTC. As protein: CASRAGTGQETQYF.

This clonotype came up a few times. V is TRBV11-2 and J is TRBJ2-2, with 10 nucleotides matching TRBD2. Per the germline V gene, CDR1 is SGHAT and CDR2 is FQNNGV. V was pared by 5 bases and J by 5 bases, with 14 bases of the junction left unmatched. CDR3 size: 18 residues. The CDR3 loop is CASSVRSGGASRTGELFF. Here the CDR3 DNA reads TGTGCCAGCAGCGTGAGGAGCGGGGGGGCCAGCAGAACCGGGGAGCTGTTTTTT.

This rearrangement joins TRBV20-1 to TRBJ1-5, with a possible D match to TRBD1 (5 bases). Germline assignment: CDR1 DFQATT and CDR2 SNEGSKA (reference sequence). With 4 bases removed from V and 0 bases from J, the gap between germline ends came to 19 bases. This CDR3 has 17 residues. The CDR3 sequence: CSAMGRPWAYSNQPQHF. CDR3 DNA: TGCAGTGCTATGGGGCGACCATGGGCTTATAGCAATCAGCCCCAGCATTTT.

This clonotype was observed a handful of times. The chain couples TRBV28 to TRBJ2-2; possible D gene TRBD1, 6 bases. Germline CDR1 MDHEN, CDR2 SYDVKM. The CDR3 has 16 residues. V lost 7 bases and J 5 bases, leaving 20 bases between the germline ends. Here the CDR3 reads CASTSGVGGGTGELFF. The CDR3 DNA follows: TGTGCCAGCACCTCAGGAGTTGGGGGCGGGACCGGGGAGCTGTTTTTT.

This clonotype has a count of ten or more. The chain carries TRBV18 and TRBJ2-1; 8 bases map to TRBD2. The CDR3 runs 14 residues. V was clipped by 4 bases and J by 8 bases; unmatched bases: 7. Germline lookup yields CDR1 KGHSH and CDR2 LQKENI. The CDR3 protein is CASSLGLAEDEQFF. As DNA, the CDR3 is TGTGCCAGCTCACTTGGACTAGCAGAGGATGAGCAGTTCTTC.